Reported below is one T cell receptor (beta chain). What it binds is not known. This entry is derived from a study of shared clonotypes between healthy human individuals. Genomic DNA per cell subset filled all wells of several immunoSEQ plates. Only in-frame clones appear in the TCRdb table, and some are missing; sequencing was by immunoSEQ multiplex PCR. Counted here are about 710,000 clones, 72% occurring once; the ten biggest clones make up about 1.7%. Overall study results and limits: Unshared clonotypes carried lower generation probabilities than those common to all four donors. With several donors compared, 4% to 5.5% of naive CD4 clonotypes were shared. Naive subsets typically showed greater estimated richness than memory subsets.

Germline lookup yields CDR1 MNHEY and CDR2 SVGAGI. The CDR3 length is 15 residues. The V end was cut by 5 bases, the J end by 1 base, with 14 bases between. This TCR came from a young woman in good health. The chain carries TRBV6-5 and TRBJ2-5; D perhaps matches TRBD1 (6 bases). Material: memory CD4+ T cells sorted from blood. The subset: CD45RA-negative fraction. This chain's CDR3 is CASSPYRDIQETQYF. The CDR3 bases are TGTGCCAGCAGTCCCTACCGGGACATCCAAGAGACCCAGTACTTC.